The next 4 T cell receptor beta chains were all read from a single sample in a study of graft-versus-host responses after intestinal transplantation. Libraries were prepared by immunoSEQ multiplex PCR; TCRdb keeps only in-frame clonotypes and omits some of them. Among 55,000 to 70,000 clones, 90% to 95% were seen once, and the ten largest hold approximately 2.7%. This sample comprised PBMCs, obtained 118 to 130 days after intestinal transplantation. These receptors originate from a human patient who received an intestinal transplant, so some T cells may come from the graft donor.

The chain uses TRBV25-1 and TRBJ2-4; 12 bases match TRBD2. Trimming took 8 bases from V and 5 from J; bases not matched to a gene: 16. Germline lookup yields CDR1 MGHDK and CDR2 SYGVNS. The CDR3 totals 18 residues. CDR3: CASLLTSGRPRAENIQYF. CDR3 sequence (DNA): TGTGCCAGCCTACTGACTAGCGGGAGACCTCGAGCAGAAAACATTCAGTACTTC.

The chain carries TRBV4-1 and TRBJ2-7; 7 bases align to TRBD1. V was pared by 1 base and J by 3 bases, with 9 bases of the junction left unmatched. The CDR3 consists of 16 residues. Germline loops: CDR1 MGHRA, CDR2 YSYEKL. The CDR3 reads CASSQGGPGGVYEQYF. The CDR3 nucleotides are TGCGCCAGCAGCCAAGGTGGGCCAGGGGGAGTCTACGAGCAGTACTTC.

This rearrangement joins TRBV28 to TRBJ2-7; 9 bases are shared with TRBD1. This CDR3 has 13 residues. The germline CDR1 and CDR2 sequences are MDHEN and SYDVKM. Trimming took 3 bases from V and 5 from J; bases not matched to a gene: 2. CDR3 sequence (DNA): TGTGCCAGCAGTTTTTACAGGGGGCACGAGCAGTACTTC. Its protein product is CASSFYRGHEQYF.

The chain links TRBV5-5 to TRBJ1-5; 8 bases are shared with TRBD1. From germline, CDR1 is SGHKS and CDR2 YYEKEE (reference sequence). The CDR3 is 14 residues long. V gave up 4 bases and J gave up 4 bases; unmatched junction bases: 4. For the CDR3, the DNA is TGTGCCAGCAGCGCGGACAGGGAAAATCAGCCCCAGCATTTT. It encodes CASSADRENQPQHF. Full variable domain (remainder filled in from reference TRBV5-5 and TRBJ1-5): DAGVTQSPTHLIKTRGQQVTLRCSPISGHKSVSWYQQVLGQGPQFIFQYYEKEERGRGNFPDRFSARQFPNYSSELNVNALLLGDSALYLCASSADRENQPQHFGDGTRLSIL.